The text below deals with one T cell receptor (beta chain). Its specificity is unknown. These data come from a study of T cells in Graves' hyperthyroidism and ophthalmopathy. The CDR3 is 13 amino acids. V was trimmed by 4 bases and J by 7 bases, leaving 11 bases between them. Germline assignment: CDR1 SQVTM and CDR2 ANQGSEA. What was amplified from RNA transcripts were TCR beta CDR3 regions. In the first-round RT-PCR of the TCR CDR3, the HTBI primer set was used. TCRdb passed the multiplex PCR reads through MiXCR, listing each CDR3 protein once. The table has around 600,000 distinct CDR3 sequences, 14% seen once; the top ten hold around 13%. Disease lasting under 3 months, a NOSPECS grade of at least 4, and a Clinical Activity Score of at least 3 were features of the ophthalmopathy patients. Cells are PBMCs isolated from 9 to 10 ml of fresh blood. Overall study findings and caveats: Patients with ophthalmopathy were separated from those with stable hyperthyroidism by a 13 V-J model. The model's output predicted ophthalmopathy at a median of approximately 6.5 months prior to onset.

The sequenced sample consisted of blood. The chain couples TRBV29-1 to TRBJ1-6; D possibly corresponds to TRBD1 (5 bases). The origin of this receptor is a woman in her fifties or sixties with Graves' ophthalmopathy. The DNA of the CDR3 is TGCAGCGTTGGCCAGGGCCAAAATTCACCCCTCCACTTT. It codes for CSVGQGQNSPLHF.